A selection of T cell receptor beta chains follows, all from one sample in a study of blood T cell repertoires in COVID-19. Repertoires were generated with immunoSEQ multiplex PCR, while TCRdb's copy carries only in-frame clones and drops some. This table holds approximately 52,000 clones, 90% found once. Sequencing used peripheral blood. Receptors originate from a human donor in a cohort sampled during active COVID-19. The CDR3 runs from the conserved cysteine through the conserved F or W. Fields, in order: clone size, D gene, V gene, J gene, CDR3 protein, CDR3 DNA. The D gene is left open where the match is weak. Size is omitted from some rows. Given values are once, few, many or a class for expanded clones.

abundance: NA
d_gene: TRBD2
v_gene: TRBV19
j_gene: TRBJ2-1
CDR3aa: CASSIGSGRVSSYNEQFF
CDR3nt: TGTGCCAGTAGTATCGGAAGCGGGAGGGTTAGCTCCTACAATGAGCAGTTCTTC

abundance: NA
d_gene: TRBD1
v_gene: TRBV10-1
j_gene: TRBJ1-1
CDR3aa: CASTPDRTNTEAFF
CDR3nt: TGCGCCAGCACTCCGGACAGGACGAACACTGAAGCTTTCTTT

abundance: NA
d_gene: NA
v_gene: TRBV11-2
j_gene: TRBJ2-3
CDR3aa: CASAWVGGVTDTQYF
CDR3nt: TGTGCCAGCGCCTGGGTAGGGGGGGTCACAGATACGCAGTATTTT

abundance: NA
d_gene: TRBD1
v_gene: TRBV29-1
j_gene: TRBJ1-1
CDR3aa: CSAGTGVMNTEAFF
CDR3nt: TGCAGCGCCGGGACAGGGGTCATGAACACTGAAGCTTTCTTT

abundance: NA
d_gene: NA
v_gene: TRBV9
j_gene: TRBJ2-7
CDR3aa: CASSVGDFSSYEQYF
CDR3nt: TGTGCCAGCAGCGTAGGGGACTTCAGCTCCTACGAGCAGTACTTC

abundance: NA
d_gene: NA
v_gene: TRBV29-1
j_gene: TRBJ2-7
CDR3aa: CSGSEGGFGEQYF
CDR3nt: TGCAGCGGATCCGAAGGGGGTTTTGGCGAGCAGTACTTC

abundance: NA
d_gene: NA
v_gene: TRBV6-1
j_gene: TRBJ2-1
CDR3aa: CASSEFSDSYNEQFF
CDR3nt: TGTGCCAGCAGTGAATTTAGCGATAGTTACAATGAGCAGTTCTTC

abundance: NA
d_gene: NA
v_gene: TRBV21-1
j_gene: TRBJ1-1
CDR3aa: CASSKNLGTGHQNRAFF
CDR3nt: TGTGCCAGCAGCAAGAACCTTGGGACAGGACACCAGAACCGAGCTTTCTTT

abundance: NA
d_gene: NA
v_gene: TRBV11-2
j_gene: TRBJ1-1
CDR3aa: CASSSTFTGNTEAFF
CDR3nt: TGTGCCAGCAGCTCGACCTTTACAGGGAACACTGAAGCTTTCTTT

abundance: NA
d_gene: TRBD2
v_gene: TRBV2
j_gene: TRBJ2-2
CDR3aa: CASRLAGENGELFF
CDR3nt: TGTGCCTCCAGACTAGCGGGAGAGAACGGGGAGCTGTTTTTT

abundance: once
d_gene: TRBD1
v_gene: TRBV12-5
j_gene: TRBJ2-5
CDR3aa: CASGLGQGASEETQYF
CDR3nt: TGTGCTAGTGGTTTGGGACAGGGGGCCTCGGAGGAGACCCAGTACTTC

abundance: once
d_gene: TRBD1
v_gene: TRBV5-1
j_gene: TRBJ2-7
CDR3aa: CASSVTPGQGRYEQYF
CDR3nt: TGCGCCAGCAGCGTGACTCCGGGACAGGGTCGGTACGAGCAGTACTTC

abundance: NA
d_gene: TRBD2
v_gene: TRBV7-7
j_gene: TRBJ2-2
CDR3aa: CASSLLAGADTGELFF
CDR3nt: TGTGCCAGCAGCTTATTAGCGGGAGCAGACACCGGGGAGCTGTTTTTT

abundance: once
d_gene: TRBD2
v_gene: TRBV6-5
j_gene: TRBJ2-5
CDR3aa: CASRRELAGGKTQYF
CDR3nt: TGTGCCAGCAGACGCGAACTAGCGGGAGGGAAGACCCAGTACTTC

abundance: NA
d_gene: NA
v_gene: TRBV6-6
j_gene: TRBJ1-2
CDR3aa: CASSSIRSGANYGYTF
CDR3nt: TGTGCCAGCAGTTCCATCCGATCGGGGGCTAACTATGGCTACACCTTC

abundance: NA
d_gene: NA
v_gene: TRBV29-1
j_gene: TRBJ2-2
CDR3aa: CSVPFGGNTGELFF
CDR3nt: TGCAGCGTGCCCTTTGGAGGAAACACCGGGGAGCTGTTTTTT

abundance: NA
d_gene: TRBD1
v_gene: TRBV6-5
j_gene: TRBJ1-2
CDR3aa: CAIGQGAGYGYTF
CDR3nt: TGTGCCATCGGACAGGGGGCCGGCTATGGCTACACCTTC

abundance: NA
d_gene: TRBD1
v_gene: TRBV5-4
j_gene: TRBJ1-2
CDR3aa: CASSPGTGDNYGYTF
CDR3nt: TGTGCCAGCAGCCCGGGGACAGGAGATAACTATGGCTACACCTTC

abundance: NA
d_gene: NA
v_gene: TRBV30
j_gene: TRBJ2-7
CDR3aa: CAWSKRREVEQYF
CDR3nt: TGTGCCTGGAGTAAACGCAGGGAGGTCGAGCAGTACTTC

abundance: NA
d_gene: TRBD2
v_gene: TRBV7-9
j_gene: TRBJ2-7
CDR3aa: CASSLAGVHEQYF
CDR3nt: TGTGCCAGCAGCCTAGCGGGAGTCCACGAGCAGTACTTC

abundance: NA
d_gene: TRBD2
v_gene: TRBV10-2
j_gene: TRBJ2-7
CDR3aa: CASSESGTSGSYEQYF
CDR3nt: TGCGCCAGCAGTGAGTCAGGGACTAGCGGGAGCTACGAGCAGTACTTC

abundance: once
d_gene: TRBD2
v_gene: TRBV28
j_gene: TRBJ2-7
CDR3aa: CASSTIAGVPYEQYF
CDR3nt: TGTGCCAGCAGTACGATAGCGGGAGTTCCCTACGAGCAGTACTTC

abundance: NA
d_gene: NA
v_gene: TRBV30
j_gene: TRBJ2-2
CDR3aa: CAWRGSGNTGELFF
CDR3nt: TGTGCCTGGAGGGGTAGCGGGAACACCGGGGAGCTGTTTTTT

abundance: NA
d_gene: NA
v_gene: TRBV30
j_gene: TRBJ1-5
CDR3aa: CAWSVASNQPQHF
CDR3nt: TGTGCCTGGAGCGTCGCGAGCAATCAGCCCCAGCATTTT

abundance: NA
d_gene: NA
v_gene: TRBV6-5
j_gene: TRBJ2-1
CDR3aa: CASSYGPNNEQFF
CDR3nt: TGTGCCAGCAGTTACGGGCCAAACAATGAGCAGTTCTTC

abundance: once
d_gene: TRBD2
v_gene: TRBV19
j_gene: TRBJ2-2
CDR3aa: CASRELAGANTGELFF
CDR3nt: TGTGCCAGTAGAGAACTAGCGGGAGCGAACACCGGGGAGCTGTTTTTT

abundance: NA
d_gene: TRBD2
v_gene: TRBV5-1
j_gene: TRBJ2-1
CDR3aa: CASSTQAGGPVEQFF
CDR3nt: TGCGCCAGCAGCACTCAAGCGGGAGGGCCTGTTGAGCAGTTCTTC

abundance: NA
d_gene: NA
v_gene: TRBV15
j_gene: TRBJ1-3
CDR3aa: CATSGRGSSGNTIYF
CDR3nt: TGTGCCACCAGCGGTAGGGGCTCCTCTGGAAACACCATATATTTT

abundance: NA
d_gene: NA
v_gene: TRBV2
j_gene: TRBJ2-1
CDR3aa: CASRPGLYNEQFF
CDR3nt: TGTGCCAGCAGGCCTGGACTATACAATGAGCAGTTCTTC